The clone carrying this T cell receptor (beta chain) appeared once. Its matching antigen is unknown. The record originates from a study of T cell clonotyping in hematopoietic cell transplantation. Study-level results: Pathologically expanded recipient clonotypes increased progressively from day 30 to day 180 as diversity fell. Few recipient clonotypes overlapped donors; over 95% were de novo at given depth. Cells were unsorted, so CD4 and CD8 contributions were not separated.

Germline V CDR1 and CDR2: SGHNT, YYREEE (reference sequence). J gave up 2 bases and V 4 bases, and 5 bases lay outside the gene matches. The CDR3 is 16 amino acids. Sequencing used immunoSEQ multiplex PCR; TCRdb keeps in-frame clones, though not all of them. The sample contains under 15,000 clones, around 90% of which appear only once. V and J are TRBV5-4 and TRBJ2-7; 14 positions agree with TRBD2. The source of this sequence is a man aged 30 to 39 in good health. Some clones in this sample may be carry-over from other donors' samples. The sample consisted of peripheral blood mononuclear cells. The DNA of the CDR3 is TGTGCCAGCAGCCCCGGACTAGCGGGGGGTACCTACGAGCAGTACTTC. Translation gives CASSPGLAGGTYEQYF.